This T cell receptor beta chain was profiled in a study of blood T cells in healthy people across ages (dated by TCRdb to between 2015 and 2017). At the level of the whole study: In model experiments, template switching captured about one uniquely barcoded TCR beta cDNA molecule for every two T cells. To avoid experimental bias, donors of different ages were distributed randomly across sequencing lanes. The study analyzed two additional independent replicas of 1 million unique cDNA reads from the same blood draw for two donors, one aged 18 to 30 and one aged 80 or older. Four age groups were formed from the donors: young (average about 15 years), middle-aged (just under 40), aged (roughly 58) and long-lived (approximately 80). Age-related changes in TCR beta repertoire diversity were measured in the study by deep sequencing normalized with unique cDNA molecular identifiers.

The roughly 39 donors, aged about 6 to 95 years, were systemically healthy Caucasian individuals from Russia. Roughly 9 milliliters of peripheral blood were drawn from each donor into EDTA-treated Vacutainer tubes. Ficoll-Paque density-gradient centrifugation was used to isolate PBMCs, with at least 7 million per sample. Total RNA, at least 6 micrograms per sample, was extracted from PBMCs with Trizol reagent. The percentages of naive CD45RAhigh/CD27high T cells were determined by flow cytometry on a PBMC aliquot from every donor. Study-wide findings and limitations: Compared with the aged group, the long-lived group had more naive CD4+ T cells, fewer expanded clones and increased TCR diversity, a pattern suggesting age selection. Because profiling used bulk unsorted PBMCs, naive and antigen-experienced compartments could not be compared conclusively. The CMV infection status of donors was not known, potentially confounding age-related changes in expanded clonotypes. The percentage of naive T cells measured by flow cytometry correlated strongly with observed TCR beta diversity. Observed TCR beta diversity per million T cells fell roughly linearly with age, and a significant reduction was already apparent by age around 40. Total diversity estimates from one million sequenced T cells were considered lower bounds and underestimates.

V loses 6 bases at its end and J loses 6 bases; junction bases beyond the gene matches: 13. The CDR3 spans 15 residues, from the cysteine through the phenylalanine. The entry retains the CDR3 DNA only, 45 bases that are in frame from base 1. Library preparation was by 5' RACE. Sequencing was carried out with an Illumina HiSeq 2500. A second PCR of about 6 to 11 cycles was run with a J-beta primer mix and a sample-barcoded 5' primer. A unique molecular identifier was introduced onto each TCR beta cDNA molecule by a template-switch 5' adaptor carrying 12 random nucleotides. Each sample yielded at least 2.5 million CDR3-containing paired-end reads. First-strand cDNA synthesis was performed from all RNA using the Mint cDNA synthesis kit, with priming by a TRBC-specific oligonucleotide. All cDNA was treated with uracil-DNA glycosylase and then went through a first 18-cycle PCR with the universal primers M1SS and BC2_uni_R. The paper's processing steps were these. For normalization, 1 million high-quality reads were randomly selected from each sample, with every read carrying a distinct molecular identifier. Instead of being binned into consensus sequences, reads with shared molecular identifiers were discarded. CDR3 identification, clonotype clustering and error correction used MiTCR with a Q25 quality threshold and the strictest error-elimination algorithm. A nonparametric unseen species model using Euler transformation provided a lower-bound estimate of total TCR beta diversity. In-frame beta chains were kept once TCRdb had trimmed the public reads at Q25 with fastp and called clones with MiXCR. Rows are combined by CDR3 protein, so each entry shows the most common genes and DNA. The V and J calls were not made by the authors but by TCRdb's processing. The sample has about 1.1 million distinct CDR3 sequences on record, 35% to 40% of them singletons. The top ten hold approximately 14% of the sample.

With regard to this clonotype: Its antigen has not been determined. One base away there is no much larger clone; base qualities are not given.

Sequencing was done on a sample of blood. The chain is made from TRBV12-3 or TRBV12-4 and TRBJ2-5; TRBD2 agrees with 7 junctional bases. The clonotype was recovered from a man aged 18 to 35 in good health. The nucleotides read TGTGCCAGCAGCCCCCGGGACTACATCCTACAGACCCAGTACTTC. Translated, it reads CASSPRDYILQTQYF.